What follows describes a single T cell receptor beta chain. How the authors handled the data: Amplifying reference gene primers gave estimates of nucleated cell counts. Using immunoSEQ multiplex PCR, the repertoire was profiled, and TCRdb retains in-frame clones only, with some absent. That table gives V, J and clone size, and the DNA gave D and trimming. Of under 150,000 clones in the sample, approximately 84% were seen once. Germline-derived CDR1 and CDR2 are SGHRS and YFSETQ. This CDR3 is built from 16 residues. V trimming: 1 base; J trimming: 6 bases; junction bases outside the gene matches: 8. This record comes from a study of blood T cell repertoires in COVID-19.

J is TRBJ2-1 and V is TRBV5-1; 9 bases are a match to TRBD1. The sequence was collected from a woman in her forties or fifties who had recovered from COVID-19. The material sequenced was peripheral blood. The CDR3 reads CASSLYGTGIGNEQFF. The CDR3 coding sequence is TGCGCCAGCAGCTTGTATGGGACAGGGATTGGCAATGAGCAGTTCTTC. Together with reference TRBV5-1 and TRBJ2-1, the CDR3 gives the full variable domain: KAGVTQTPRYLIKTRGQQVTLSCSPISGHRSVSWYQQTPGQGLQFLFEYFSETQRNKGNFPGRFSGRQFSNSRSEMNVSTLELGDSALYLCASSLYGTGIGNEQFFGPGTRLTVL.